Below, 10 T cell receptor beta chains from the same sample are listed, as sequenced in a study of CD8+ T cells in alopecia areata. It was cDNA, reverse transcribed from extracted RNA, that served as the sequencing template. Here immunoSEQ multiplex PCR was the method, and the copy in TCRdb shows in-frame clones only, minus some. The data contain fewer than 250,000 clones, approximately 52% of them singletons. This specimen was CD4+ T cells sorted from blood, taken at week 0. Receptor source: a human donor with alopecia areata.

This chain joins TRBV5-5 and TRBJ2-3; D uncertain. The germline gives CDR1 SGHKS, CDR2 YYEKEE (reference sequence). The V end lost 0 bases, the J end lost 0 bases, and 5 bases lay between the germline ends. This CDR3 is 14 amino acids long. The DNA of the CDR3 is TGTGCCAGCAGCTTGGGGAGTAGCACAGATACGCAGTATTTT. It translates to CASSLGSSTDTQYF. Supplemented by reference TRBV5-5 and TRBJ2-3, the full variable domain reads DAGVTQSPTHLIKTRGQQVTLRCSPISGHKSVSWYQQVLGQGPQFIFQYYEKEERGRGNFPDRFSARQFPNYSSELNVNALLLGDSALYLCASSLGSSTDTQYFGPGTRLTVL.

The V gene is TRBV6-5, the J gene TRBJ1-2; unclear D gene. There are 15 residues in the CDR3. The V and J ends lost 5 bases and 5 bases respectively, with 18 bases between them. CDR1 and CDR2 (germline): MNHEY, SVGAGI. The chain's CDR3 is CASSVAAAGEYGYTF. The CDR3, as DNA: TGTGCCAGCAGTGTTGCAGCCGCCGGGGAATATGGCTACACCTTC.

This chain's CDR3 is CASSQTYNEQFF. The CDR3 bases are TGTGCCAGCAGCCAGACTTACAATGAGCAGTTCTTC. The chain uses TRBV4-2 and TRBJ2-1, with D hard to call. This CDR3 is 12 amino acids long. CDR1 is LGHNA, CDR2 YNFKEQ, per germline. Deletions cut 3 bases from V and 4 bases from J, with 4 bases between.

This chain joins TRBV7-7 and TRBJ2-5; 8 positions match TRBD2. Germline V gene data show CDR1 as SSHAT and CDR2 as FNYEAQ (reference sequence). The CDR3 totals 16 residues. V lost 5 bases, J lost 3 bases, and 11 bases stayed unmatched. The CDR3 loop is CASSPLTGGTKETQYF. CDR3 DNA: TGTGCCAGCAGCCCCTTGACGGGGGGGACAAAAGAGACCCAGTACTTC.

CDR3 nucleotide sequence: TGTGCCAGCAGTGATCCAGTGGGACTAGCGGGCGCAGATACGCAGTATTTT. It translates to CASSDPVGLAGADTQYF. V and J are TRBV2 and TRBJ2-3; 12 positions agree with TRBD2. This CDR3 has 17 residues. The germline gives CDR1 SNHLY, CDR2 FYNNEI. Trimming cost V 3 bases and J 4 bases; bases outside gene matches: 8.

This clone was detected ten times or more. The chain combines TRBV10-3 with TRBJ2-5, with 8 nucleotides matching TRBD2. V shed 10 bases, J shed 2 bases, and the junction held 9 bases outside the gene matches. The CDR3 has 14 residues. Germline V gene lookup returns CDR1 ENHRY and CDR2 SYGVKD. The chain's CDR3 is CASRSLAGQETQYF. The CDR3 nucleotides read TGTGCCAGCAGAAGCTTAGCGGGGCAAGAGACCCAGTACTTC.

A few counts support this clone. The rearrangement links TRBV2 to TRBJ2-4, with D perhaps TRBD2 (7 bases). V was clipped by 3 bases and J by 7 bases, with 10 bases between them. This CDR3 comprises 13 residues. Per the germline V gene, CDR1 is SNHLY and CDR2 is FYNNEI. DNA for the CDR3: TGTGCCAGCAGTGACAGGGGAGGGAACATTCAGTACTTC. Translated, it gives CASSDRGGNIQYF.

The CDR3 sequence is CASSFVDHLRYQPQHF. The CDR3 DNA follows: TGTGCCAGCAGTTTCGTGGACCACCTGCGCTATCAGCCCCAGCATTTT. The gene calls are TRBV28 and TRBJ1-5; D not resolved. Germline values: CDR1 MDHEN, CDR2 SYDVKM. V lost 3 bases and J lost 5, with 17 bases in between. This CDR3 comprises 16 residues. Drawing the rest from reference TRBV28 and TRBJ1-5, the complete variable domain is DVKVTQSSRYLVKRTGEKVFLECVQDMDHENMFWYRQDPGLGLRLIYFSYDVKMKEKGDIPEGYSVSREKKERFSLILESASTNQTSMYLCASSFVDHLRYQPQHFGDGTRLSIL.

This chain connects TRBV5-1 to TRBJ2-7, with D maybe TRBD1 (6 bases). The V end lost 3 bases, the J end lost 3 bases, and 10 bases lay between the germline ends. The CDR3 consists of 13 residues. Germline lookup yields CDR1 SGHRS and CDR2 YFSETQ. CDR3 region: CASSSGQHYEQYF. The CDR3 coding sequence is TGCGCCAGCAGCTCAGGACAGCACTACGAGCAGTACTTC.

The chain joins TRBV7-8 to TRBJ1-5, with no clear D. Deletions cut 1 base from V and 7 bases from J, with 8 bases between. Germline-derived CDR1 and CDR2 are SGHVS and FQNEAQ. The CDR3 runs to 13 residues. Here the CDR3 reads CASSLGPSQPQHF. CDR3 DNA: TGTGCCAGCAGCTTAGGCCCGTCCCAGCCCCAGCATTTT.